This T cell receptor (beta chain) came from a study of regulatory T cells in long-lasting Graves disease. Notes on the study in general: There was favoring of TRBV28, TRBJ1-2 and TRBJ2-5 in persistent disease.

Trimming stripped 3 bases from V and 3 bases from J, with 12 bases between. CDR3 length: 14 residues. Germline CDR1 LNHDA, CDR2 SQIVND (reference sequence). Stated time point: newly diagnosed GD, antithyroid drugs for less than 3 months. Scientists built the TCR library using RNA that was extracted from PBMCs. This clonotype was seen a handful of times. Antigen: not known. Library construction for TCR beta used iRepertoire HTBI primers and Arm-PCR of CDR3 regions. As processed by the authors: Samples revealed approximately 60 TRBV and roughly 15 TRBJ segments. TCRdb reprocessed the multiplex PCR reads via MiXCR and lists one record per CDR3 protein. What appears here as the V and J calls and clone size reflects TCRdb's work, not the paper's. The sample records some 350,000 distinct CDR3 sequences, 15% to 20% being singletons. These data were also reused for a study on T cells in Graves' hyperthyroidism and ophthalmopathy. That report adds: First-round RT-PCR targeting the TCR CDR3 was performed with the HTBI primer set. In the blood, most expanded thyroid clonotypes above 0.001 appeared as well.

The sequence came from a woman aged 18-29 years with Graves disease. This material consisted of peripheral blood mononuclear cells (PBMCs), taken at new diagnosis, from a patient treated with antithyroid drugs. The gene calls are TRBV19 and TRBJ2-7; possible D gene TRBD2, 6 bases. The CDR3 DNA reads as TGTGCCAGTAGTATGGGGACTGGGATCTACGAGCAGTACTTC. This sequence encodes CASSMGTGIYEQYF.